This T cell receptor (beta chain) was sequenced in a study of blood T cells in healthy people across ages. Study information: Template switching caught about one barcoded beta molecule for each two T cells. Points from the study as a whole: Estimated diversity across one million T cells was deemed an underestimate.

This clonotype has ten or more counts. Antigen unknown. Germline V gene data show CDR1 as MNHNS and CDR2 as SASEGT. This CDR3 comprises 12 residues. V lost 2 bases, J lost 4 bases, and 5 bases lay in between. A second PCR, run for about 7 to 11 cycles, used a sample-barcoded 5' primer plus a J-beta primer mix. Via MiXCR, TCRdb re-called the 5' RACE reads, giving one row per CDR3 protein. This sample yields roughly 900,000 distinct CDR3 sequences, of which more than 25% are seen a single time; roughly a sixth belongs to the top ten. The sequence came from a woman of 80 years or more in good health. Sequencing input: blood. The V and J genes are TRBV6-1 and TRBJ1-1, with D unclear. As DNA, the CDR3 is TGTGCCAGCAGTGAATTGGGCACTGAAGCTTTCTTT. Protein: CASSELGTEAFF.